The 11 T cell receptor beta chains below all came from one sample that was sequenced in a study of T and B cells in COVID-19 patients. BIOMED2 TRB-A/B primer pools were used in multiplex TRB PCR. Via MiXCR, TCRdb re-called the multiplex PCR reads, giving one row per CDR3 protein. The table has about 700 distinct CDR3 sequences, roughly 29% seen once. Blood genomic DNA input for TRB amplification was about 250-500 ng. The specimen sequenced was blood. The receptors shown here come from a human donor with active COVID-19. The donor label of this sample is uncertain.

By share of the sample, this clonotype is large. Here the CDR3 DNA reads TGTGCCAGCAGCTTAGCCCCAGATACGCAGTATTTT. It specifies CASSLAPDTQYF. The V gene is TRBV11-1, the J gene TRBJ2-3, with D unclear. Germline CDR1 reads SGHAT; CDR2 reads FQDESV (reference sequence). With 0 bases removed from V and 4 bases from J, the gap between germline ends came to 2 bases. The CDR3 has 12 residues.

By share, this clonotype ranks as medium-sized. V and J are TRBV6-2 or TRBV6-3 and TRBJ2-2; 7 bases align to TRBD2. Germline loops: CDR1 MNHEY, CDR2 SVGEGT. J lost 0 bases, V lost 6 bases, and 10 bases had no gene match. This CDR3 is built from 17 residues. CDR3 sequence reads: CASRGRAGNANTGELFF. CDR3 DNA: TGTGCCAGCAGGGGGCGAGCGGGAAACGCGAACACCGGGGAGCTGTTTTTT.

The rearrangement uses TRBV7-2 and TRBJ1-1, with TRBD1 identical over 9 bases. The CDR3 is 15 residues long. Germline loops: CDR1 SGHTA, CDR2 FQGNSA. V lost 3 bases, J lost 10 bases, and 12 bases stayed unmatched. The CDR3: CASSFRTGEVTGAFF. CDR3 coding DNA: TGTGCCAGCAGCTTCAGGACAGGGGAGGTTACGGGAGCTTTCTTT. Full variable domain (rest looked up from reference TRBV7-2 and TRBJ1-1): GAGVSQSPSNKVTEKGKDVELRCDPISGHTALYWYRQSLGQGLEFLIYFQGNSAPDKSGLPSDRFSAERTGGSVSTLTIQRTQQEDSAVYLCASSFRTGEVTGAFFGQGTRLTVV.

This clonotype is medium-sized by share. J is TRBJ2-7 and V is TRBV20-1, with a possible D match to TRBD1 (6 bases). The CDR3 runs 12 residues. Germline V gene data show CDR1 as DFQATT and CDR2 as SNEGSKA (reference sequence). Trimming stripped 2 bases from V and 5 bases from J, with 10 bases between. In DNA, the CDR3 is TGCAGTGCTAGACAGGGGATCGACGAGCAGTACTTC. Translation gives CSARQGIDEQYF.

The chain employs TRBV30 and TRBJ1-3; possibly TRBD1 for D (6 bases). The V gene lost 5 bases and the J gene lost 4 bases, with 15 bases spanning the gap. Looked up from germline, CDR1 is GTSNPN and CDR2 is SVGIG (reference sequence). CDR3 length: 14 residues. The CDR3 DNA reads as TGTGCCTGGGGACAGTCCCACGGAGGAAACACCATATATTTT. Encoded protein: CAWGQSHGGNTIYF. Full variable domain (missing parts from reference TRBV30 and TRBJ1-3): SQTIHQWPATLVQPVGSPLSLECTVEGTSNPNLYWYRQAAGRGLQLLFYSVGIGQISSEVPQNLSASRPQDRQFILSSKKLLLSDSGFYLCAWGQSHGGNTIYFGEGSWLTVV.

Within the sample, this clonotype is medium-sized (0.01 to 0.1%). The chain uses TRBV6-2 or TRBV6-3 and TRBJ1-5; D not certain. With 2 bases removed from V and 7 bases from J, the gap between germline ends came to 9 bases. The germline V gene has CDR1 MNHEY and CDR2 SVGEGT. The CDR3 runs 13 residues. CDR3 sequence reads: CASSYGLGQPQHF. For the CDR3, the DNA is TGTGCCAGCAGTTACGGGTTGGGGCAGCCCCAGCATTTT.

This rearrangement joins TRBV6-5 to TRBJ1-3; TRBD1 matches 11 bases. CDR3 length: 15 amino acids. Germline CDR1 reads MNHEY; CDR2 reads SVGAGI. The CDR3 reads CVSSAGTGGRNTIYF. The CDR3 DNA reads TGTGTTAGCAGTGCAGGGACAGGGGGACGAAACACCATATATTTT.

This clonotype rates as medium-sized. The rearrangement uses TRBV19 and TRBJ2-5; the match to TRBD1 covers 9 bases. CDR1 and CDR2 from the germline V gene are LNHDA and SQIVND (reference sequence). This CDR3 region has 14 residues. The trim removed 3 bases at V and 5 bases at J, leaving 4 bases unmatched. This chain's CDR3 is CASSMRDREETQYF. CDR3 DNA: TGTGCCAGTAGTATGCGGGACAGGGAGGAGACCCAGTACTTC.

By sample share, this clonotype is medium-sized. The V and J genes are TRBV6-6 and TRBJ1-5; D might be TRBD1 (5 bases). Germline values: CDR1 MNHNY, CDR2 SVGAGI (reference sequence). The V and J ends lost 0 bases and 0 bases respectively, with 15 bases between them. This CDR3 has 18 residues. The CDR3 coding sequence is TGTGCCAGCAGTTACTCAAGCAGGGAGTTTTATAGCAATCAGCCCCAGCATTTT. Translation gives CASSYSSREFYSNQPQHF.

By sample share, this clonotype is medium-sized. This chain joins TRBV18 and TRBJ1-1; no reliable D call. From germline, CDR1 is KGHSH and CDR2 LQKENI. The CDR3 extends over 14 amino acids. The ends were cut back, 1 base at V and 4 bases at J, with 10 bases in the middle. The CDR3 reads CASSPQGWSTEAFF. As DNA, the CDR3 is TGTGCCAGCTCACCACAGGGCTGGAGCACTGAAGCTTTCTTT.

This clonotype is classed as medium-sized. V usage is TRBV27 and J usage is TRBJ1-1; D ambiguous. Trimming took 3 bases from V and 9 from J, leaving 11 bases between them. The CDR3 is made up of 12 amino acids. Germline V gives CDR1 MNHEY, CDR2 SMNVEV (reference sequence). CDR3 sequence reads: CASSFGGRKAFF. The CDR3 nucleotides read TGTGCCAGCAGTTTCGGAGGGCGTAAAGCTTTCTTT.